The 8 T cell receptor beta chains presented below share a single source sample, sequenced in a study of Graves' ophthalmopathy and Graves' hyperthyroidism. Amplification of the TCR beta CDR3 regions used RNA transcripts (as template). The library came from an HTBI-primed first-round RT-PCR and a second-round multiplex PCR. TCRdb re-called the multiplex PCR reads with MiXCR, one entry per CDR3 protein. The sample consists of hundreds of thousands of distinct CDR3 sequences, approximately 15% of them appearing once. Source material: blood. The receptors derive from a woman aged 25 to 39 with Graves' ophthalmopathy.

This clonotype has only a few counts. The V and J genes are TRBV6-1 and TRBJ1-5; 7 bases map to TRBD1. The CDR3 contains 17 residues. In germline, CDR1 is MNHNS, CDR2 SASEGT. The V gene end was trimmed by 6 bases and the J gene end by 0 bases; junction bases not matched to a gene: 11. The CDR3 spells CASRPRGSLVSNQPQHF. The CDR3 DNA reads as TGTGCCAGCAGGCCCAGGGGGAGCTTAGTTAGCAATCAGCCCCAGCATTTT.

This chain joins TRBV6-1 and TRBJ1-1; 8 nucleotides line up with TRBD1. The trim removed 9 bases at V and 4 bases at J, leaving 7 bases unmatched. The length of the CDR3 is 13 residues. Germline CDR1 MNHNS, CDR2 SASEGT. The CDR3 is CASLRGQSTEAFF. CDR3 coding DNA: TGTGCCAGTCTCAGGGGGCAGAGCACTGAAGCTTTCTTT.

The V gene is TRBV10-3, the J gene TRBJ2-2; TRBD2 agrees at 10 bases. J was trimmed by 4 bases and V by 10 bases; bases with no gene match: 6. CDR1 ENHRY and CDR2 SYGVKD come from the germline V gene. The CDR3 loop spans 14 amino acids. As DNA, the CDR3 is TGTGCCAGTAGCGGGAGGTCGGGCACCGGGGAGCTGTTTTTT. Translating gives CASSGRSGTGELFF.

This clonotype came up a few times. This chain joins TRBV3-1 and TRBJ2-5, with TRBD1 identical over 7 bases. The V and J ends lost 5 bases and 7 bases, in that order; junction bases with no gene match: 7. This CDR3 region has 13 residues. In germline, CDR1 is LGHDT, CDR2 YNNKEL (reference sequence). The CDR3: CASSARDSTTQYF. The DNA of the CDR3 is TGTGCCAGCAGCGCTCGGGACAGCACGACCCAGTACTTC.

This clonotype was counted at least ten times. The chain has TRBV20-1 and TRBJ2-7; weak D call: TRBD2 (6 bases). Trimming took 2 bases from V and 2 from J, leaving 16 bases between them. Germline V gene sequence: CDR1 DFQATT, CDR2 SNEGSKA (reference sequence). The length of the CDR3 is 15 residues. The CDR3 DNA reads as TGCAGTGCTAGACCTTGGAGGGGCGATACCTACGAGCAGTACTTC. Translated, it gives CSARPWRGDTYEQYF.

This clonotype was recorded many times. This chain links TRBV5-6 with TRBJ1-1; D possibly corresponds to TRBD1 (6 bases). The CDR3 covers 15 residues. In germline, CDR1 is SGHDT, CDR2 YYEEEE. Deletions cut 2 bases from V and 9 bases from J, with 20 bases between. For the CDR3, the DNA is TGTGCCAGCAGCTTCAGGGGAGGGGGACCCGGTAAAGCTTTCTTT. Protein sequence: CASSFRGGGPGKAFF.

Many counts were recorded for this clonotype. The chain has TRBV7-8 and TRBJ1-1, with D possibly TRBD1 on 5 matching bases. Trimming stripped 0 bases from V and 1 base from J, with 9 bases between. Germline V lookup: CDR1 SGHVS, CDR2 FQNEAQ. The CDR3 covers 15 residues. The CDR3 nucleotides read TGTGCCAGCAGCTTAGCCCCAGGGCCGAACACTGAAGCTTTCTTT. This gives the protein CASSLAPGPNTEAFF. Full variable domain (rest looked up from reference TRBV7-8 and TRBJ1-1): GAGVSQSPRYKVAKRGQDVALRCDPISGHVSLFWYQQALGQGPEFLTYFQNEAQLDKSGLPSDRFFAERPEGSVSTLKIQRTQQEDSAVYLCASSLAPGPNTEAFFGQGTRLTVV.

This clonotype was counted many times. V and J are TRBV11-3 and TRBJ2-7; TRBD1 matches at 9 bases. Germline trimming cut 8 bases from V and 11 bases from J; bases unmatched to any gene: 7. This CDR3 has 11 amino acids. CDR1 and CDR2 (germline): SGHNT, YENEEA. The CDR3 spells CASGQGTEKYF. CDR3 DNA: TGTGCCAGCGGACAGGGGACCGAAAAGTACTTC. Drawing the rest from reference TRBV11-3 and TRBJ2-7, the complete variable domain is EAGVVQSPRYKIIEKKQPVAFWCNPISGHNTLYWYLQNLGQGPELLIRYENEEAVDDSQLPKDRFSAERLKGVDSTLKIQPAELGDSAVYLCASGQGTEKYFGPGTRLTVT.